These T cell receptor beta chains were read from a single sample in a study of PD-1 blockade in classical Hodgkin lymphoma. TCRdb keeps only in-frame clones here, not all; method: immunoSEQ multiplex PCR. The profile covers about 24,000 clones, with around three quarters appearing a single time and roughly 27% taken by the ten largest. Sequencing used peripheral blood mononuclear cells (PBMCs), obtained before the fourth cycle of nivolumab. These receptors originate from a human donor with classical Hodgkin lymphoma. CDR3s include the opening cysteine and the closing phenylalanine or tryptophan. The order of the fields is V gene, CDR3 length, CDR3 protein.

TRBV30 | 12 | CACTLSGNTIYF
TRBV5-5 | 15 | CASSLGSGGQYEQYF
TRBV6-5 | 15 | CASSYSAGGADTQYF
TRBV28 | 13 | CASRSPGNQPQHF
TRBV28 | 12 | CASRAGSLAQHF
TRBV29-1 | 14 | CSVAQLQDITEAFF
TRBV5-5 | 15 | CASSFIGVGPGELFF
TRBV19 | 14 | CASRLAGPTDTQYF
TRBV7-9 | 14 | CASSLRSGGNIQYF
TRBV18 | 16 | CASSTYGQVSHYGYTF
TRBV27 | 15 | CASSLRGGNSYEQYF
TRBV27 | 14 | CASTPSYGAETQYF
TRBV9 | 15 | CASSVGGALGDTQYF
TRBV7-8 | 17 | CASSPEVIGLSNQPQHF
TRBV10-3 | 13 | CAIKDRGNTEAFF
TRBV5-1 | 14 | CASSLPPNTGELFF
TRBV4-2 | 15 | CASSLGTGYQQPQHF
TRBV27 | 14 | CASSLGGGGGELFF
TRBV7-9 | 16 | CASSLAVGPGTDTQYF
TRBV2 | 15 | CASSAEQGARDTQYF
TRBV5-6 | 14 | CASSETGIDYGYTF
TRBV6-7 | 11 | CASSYRDGYTF
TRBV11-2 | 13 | CASSLDPVAEQYF
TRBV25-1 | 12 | CASSDHQGPQHF
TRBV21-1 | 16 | CASSPRGTPNTGELFF
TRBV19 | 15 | CASSIYHRANNEQFF
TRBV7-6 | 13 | CASSPGGISEAFF
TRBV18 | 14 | CASSLIFQNTEAFF
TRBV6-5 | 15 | CASSYSVLRNSPLHF